This T cell receptor beta chain is drawn from a study of T-cell reconstitution after alpha-beta-depleted transplantation in children. Germline V lookup: CDR1 SQVTM, CDR2 ANQGSEA. V shed 5 bases and J 4 bases; nucleotides not matched to a gene: 14. The CDR3 sequence is 15 residues long. Concerning this clonotype itself: Its antigen remains unidentified.

Overall study results and limits: Certain patients had high TCRbeta diversity at day 60, and it came from recipient T cells and thymic progenitors that survived. The study reportedly traced alpha-beta T cells about two months after transplant to several hundred expanded graft clones. By one year post-transplant, T-cell counts and diversity largely arose from T cells that were newly produced.

Molecular barcoding with unique molecular identifiers was used for the TCRbeta library. TCRdb processed the PCR reads anew with MiXCR; each CDR3 protein has one entry. This sample has about 420,000 distinct CDR3 sequences, with around 15% found just once. The sequencing here drew on PBMCs, mostly from graft donor cells, taken 360 days after TCRalphabeta/CD19-depleted stem cell transplant. The chain recombines TRBV29-1 with TRBJ2-7, with TRBD1 matching 7 bases. The source of this sequence is a boy in the first two years of life who had a stem cell transplant for Wiskott-Aldrich syndrome, so the T cells may come from the graft donor. CDR3 sequence reads: CSVKQGLPGGYEQYF. The CDR3 DNA sequence: TGCAGCGTTAAACAGGGGCTACCCGGTGGGTACGAGCAGTACTTC.